The clone carrying this T cell receptor beta chain was seen more than once but under ten times. Antigen: not known. These data originate in a study of regulatory T cells in long-lasting Graves disease. General study points: Newly diagnosed patients shared about 950 public clonotypes; persistent patients shared more than 2,500. A limited number of samples was an acknowledged limitation.

The sample's time point: newly diagnosed GD, antithyroid drugs for less than 3 months. TCR sequences were obtained from RNA taken from PBMCs. Roughly 10 milliliters of peripheral blood were drawn into EDTA tubes. Trimming cost V 3 bases and J 1 base, with 9 bases left between them. The germline CDR1 and CDR2 sequences are LNHDA and SQIVND (reference sequence). This CDR3 spans 14 amino acids. Libraries of TCR beta came from iRepertoire HTBI primers plus Arm-PCR of CDR3 regions. Each CDR3 protein is one row after TCRdb ran MiXCR on the multiplex PCR reads. The table has 580,000 or so distinct CDR3 sequences, roughly a sixth seen once; the top ten hold 12%. This sample also appeared in a second study, on T cells in Graves' hyperthyroidism and ophthalmopathy. That report adds: In the first-round RT-PCR of the TCR CDR3, the HTBI primer set was used.

Sequencing was performed on peripheral blood mononuclear cells (PBMCs), taken at new diagnosis, from a patient treated with antithyroid drugs. The rearrangement uses TRBV19 and TRBJ1-2; D gene uncertain. This clonotype was sampled from a man between 18 and 35 years old with Graves disease. This CDR3 is CASSMGRHNYGYTF. The DNA for the CDR3 is TGTGCCAGTAGTATGGGCAGGCATAACTATGGCTACACCTTC.